This T cell receptor beta chain was found in a study of blood T cell repertoires in COVID-19 (dated by TCRdb to between 2020 and 2021). For the wider study: The collaborator samples originated in the United States, Italy and Spain and spanned the acute and convalescent phases of COVID-19. The repertoires were released in a freely available public database meant as a resource for research on the immune response to SARS-CoV-2. HLA class I and class II types, where available, came from metadata supplied by the sample provider rather than from assay-based typing. The samples were drawn from the first 160 participants of the ongoing ImmuneRACE study and from under 1,500 subjects provided by 6 global collaborators. The sample metadata nearly always contained a de-identified subject ID, COVID-19 status, age in years and sex. Deeply sampled blood TCRbeta repertoires from subjects exposed to, actively infected with, or recovered from COVID-19 were included in the dataset. The prospective study material was composed of cDNA or gDNA derived from T cells, B-cell-depleted T cells, or PBMCs.

Inclusive of the bounding cysteine and phenylalanine, the CDR3 is 13 residues long. The only DNA kept is the CDR3, 39 bases in frame from the first base. V and J lose 1 base and 1 base, and a span of 5 bases separates them. Based on the germline V gene, the CDR1 and CDR2 sequences are SGHRS and YFSETQ. Participants in the prospective study were enrolled through a virtual design, were aged about 18 to 89 years, and lived in roughly 24 United States geographic areas. Cohort assignment in the prospective study relied on participant-reported clinical history from a screening survey and a study questionnaire. ImmuneRACE Cohort 3 recovered participants were defined by two consecutive negative NP/OP PCR tests, healthcare professional clearance, or symptom resolution. In the prospective study, mobile phlebotomists collected whole blood, serum and a nasopharyngeal or oropharyngeal swab from each participant. Participants in the prospective study had the option to provide additional blood draws and questionnaires over a roughly 2-month period. Before DNA extraction, prospective study blood samples were shipped either frozen or at room temperature.

The investigation overall reported the following: The amount of clinical and demographic metadata varied by source and participant and was provided uncurated.

With regard to this clone: Its antigen remains undetermined. The sample holds no much larger clone one base away, and base qualities are not on file. Other DNA sequences in the sample encode the same CDR3.

The immunoSEQ Assay, a bias-controlled multiplex PCR, was used to amplify TCRbeta CDR3 regions from genomic DNA. Per the authors' processing: Within the assay, amplification of reference gene primers was used to estimate how many nucleated cells each sample contained. To quantify the absolute abundance of each unique TCRbeta CDR3 rearrangement, sequence reads were collapsed and filtered. Productive Simpson clonality was computed per sample as the square root of Simpson's diversity index over productive rearrangements. The clones in this table, taken by TCRdb from immuneACCESS, are in-frame only. Not every clone is retained; where verified, under half of the shortfall comes from an unresolved V gene, and the cause of the rest is unknown. The V and J calls and clone size come from that table; D and trimming were worked out from the DNA. The sample table records 200,000 to 250,000 clones; approximately 80% of these occur just once. Together, the top ten hold about 3.3% of the sample.

The sequenced material came from PBMCs or T cells enriched from blood (not recorded which). This clonotype was sampled from a woman in her sixties who had recovered from COVID-19. The sequence links TRBV5-1 to TRBJ1-1, with no D gene named confidently. The DNA sequence is TGCGCCAGCAGCTTGTCGAGGAACACTGAAGCTTTCTTT. Its product reads: CASSLSRNTEAFF.